This is a list of T cell receptor beta chains from one sample in a study of blood T cell repertoires in COVID-19. Libraries were prepared by immunoSEQ multiplex PCR; TCRdb keeps only in-frame clonotypes and omits some of them. Found here are some 200,000 clones, around 81% of them singletons; the top ten hold approximately 9%. The material sequenced was PBMCs or T cells enriched from blood (not recorded which). These receptor sequences come from a woman aged 45-59 years with acute COVID-19. Each CDR3 is given with its conserved first and last residue. Each record gives: V gene, CDR3 protein.

v_gene: TRBV4-3; CDR3aa: CASSQLSGTVNYGYTF
v_gene: TRBV7-2; CDR3aa: CASSATGTRNSPLHF
v_gene: TRBV5-1; CDR3aa: CASSLYLDRETQYF
v_gene: TRBV3-1/TRBV3-2; CDR3aa: CASSQGLGGPDTQYF
v_gene: TRBV4-3; CDR3aa: CASSQEVVPSGAYEQYF
v_gene: TRBV3-1/TRBV3-2; CDR3aa: CASSQGTSGGTDTQYF
v_gene: TRBV28; CDR3aa: CASSTQTAQHF
v_gene: TRBV7-9; CDR3aa: CASSLGTVTYEQYF
v_gene: TRBV7-2; CDR3aa: CASSSGQGPNEQFF
v_gene: TRBV7-2; CDR3aa: CASSLRLTGSKTNYGYTF
v_gene: TRBV12-3/TRBV12-4; CDR3aa: CASSFDTYEQYF
v_gene: TRBV18; CDR3aa: CASSPLAGGLTDTQYF
v_gene: TRBV3-1/TRBV3-2; CDR3aa: CASSRRQGRSGNTIYF
v_gene: TRBV27; CDR3aa: CASSFDRDGEQYF
v_gene: TRBV11-2; CDR3aa: CASRGRDTGELFF
v_gene: TRBV2; CDR3aa: CASRYLQPQHF
v_gene: TRBV2; CDR3aa: CASTGNSNEKLFF
v_gene: TRBV7-2; CDR3aa: CASSLAAHSTDTQYF
v_gene: TRBV5-1; CDR3aa: CASSLEPSRPNTGELFF
v_gene: TRBV4-3; CDR3aa: CASSQGPVHEQYF
v_gene: TRBV9; CDR3aa: CASSVERLTTGELFF
v_gene: TRBV24-1; CDR3aa: CATSDRGDDTEAFF
v_gene: TRBV28; CDR3aa: CASRDTTVNYGYTF
v_gene: TRBV7-2; CDR3aa: CASSFGGDQPQHF
v_gene: TRBV6-4; CDR3aa: CASSDSPHPGTGTPRGNTIYF
v_gene: TRBV24-1; CDR3aa: CATSEPTPSTDTQYF
v_gene: TRBV19; CDR3aa: CASSITGLEKLFF
v_gene: TRBV28; CDR3aa: CASSTSGTGGNEKLFF
v_gene: TRBV7-2; CDR3aa: CASSLSNQANFGYTF
v_gene: TRBV7-8; CDR3aa: CASSLAADTQYF
v_gene: TRBV14; CDR3aa: CASSQGWAGVISYNEQFF
v_gene: TRBV2; CDR3aa: CASIRGTSGRGTDTQYF
v_gene: TRBV7-2; CDR3aa: CASSLGSGTEETQYF
v_gene: TRBV5-1; CDR3aa: CASSRGMTGVNEKLFF